Below, one T cell receptor (beta chain) is given with its context. Its target antigen remains unknown. Base qualities are not recorded, but no much larger clone differs from it by a single base. The source of the sample is a study of blood T cell repertoires in COVID-19 (dated by TCRdb to the early 2020s). At the level of the whole study: Samples from collaborators originated in the United States, Italy and Spain and spanned both the acute and convalescent phases of COVID-19. The prospective study material was composed of cDNA or gDNA derived from T cells, B-cell-depleted T cells, or PBMCs. Subjects who had been exposed to COVID-19, were actively infected with it, or had recovered from it provided the deeply sampled blood TCRbeta repertoires that made up the dataset. The repertoires were made available in a free public database intended to serve as a resource for research on the immune response to SARS-CoV-2. Samples came from the ongoing ImmuneRACE study (first 160 participants) plus 1,254 subjects from 6 global collaborators. A de-identified subject ID, COVID-19 status, age in years and sex were almost always included in the sample metadata. Where available, HLA class I and class II types were taken from metadata supplied by the sample provider and were not determined by assay-based typing.

The immunoSEQ Assay, a bias-controlled multiplex PCR, was used to amplify TCRbeta CDR3 regions from genomic DNA. On the authors' methods: Within the assay, amplification of reference gene primers was used to estimate how many nucleated cells each sample contained. To quantify the absolute abundance of each unique TCRbeta CDR3 rearrangement, sequence reads were collapsed and filtered. For each sample, productive Simpson clonality was calculated as the square root of Simpson's diversity index over productive rearrangements. This immuneACCESS table, as held by TCRdb, lists in-frame sequences with V and J called but not all clones. Of the missing ones, under half trace to an unresolved V gene in checked studies; the others have no known cause. Clone size and the V and J calls come from that table; the DNA yielded D and trimming. The sample profile shows 100,000 or so clones; about four fifths of them were found once. Clones ranked in the top ten supply about 17% of the sample.

The full study reports these points: The quantity of clinical and demographic metadata differed by source and by participant and was supplied without curation.

The collaborating institutions used their own protocols to collect whole blood in K2EDTA tubes. For TCRbeta analysis, collaborators shipped samples in one of three forms: frozen whole blood, isolated PBMCs, or DNA extracted from either of those sample types. The sequencing input was peripheral blood. The clonotype comes from a man older than 75 with acute or convalescent COVID-19.

The DNA reads TGTGCCAGAAGCTCTCCCGGGACAGGGGGGAACGACGAGCAGTACTTC. This encodes CARSSPGTGGNDEQYF. The chain employs TRBV5-3 and TRBJ2-7; 11 junctional bases match TRBD1. TRBV5-3 is marked as an open reading frame, function uncertain. Trimming takes 3 bases off V and 5 bases off J; junction bases not matched to a gene: 10. The CDR3 contains 16 residues, cysteine and phenylalanine counted. Kept here is only the CDR3 DNA, which spans 48 bases and is read in frame from base 1.